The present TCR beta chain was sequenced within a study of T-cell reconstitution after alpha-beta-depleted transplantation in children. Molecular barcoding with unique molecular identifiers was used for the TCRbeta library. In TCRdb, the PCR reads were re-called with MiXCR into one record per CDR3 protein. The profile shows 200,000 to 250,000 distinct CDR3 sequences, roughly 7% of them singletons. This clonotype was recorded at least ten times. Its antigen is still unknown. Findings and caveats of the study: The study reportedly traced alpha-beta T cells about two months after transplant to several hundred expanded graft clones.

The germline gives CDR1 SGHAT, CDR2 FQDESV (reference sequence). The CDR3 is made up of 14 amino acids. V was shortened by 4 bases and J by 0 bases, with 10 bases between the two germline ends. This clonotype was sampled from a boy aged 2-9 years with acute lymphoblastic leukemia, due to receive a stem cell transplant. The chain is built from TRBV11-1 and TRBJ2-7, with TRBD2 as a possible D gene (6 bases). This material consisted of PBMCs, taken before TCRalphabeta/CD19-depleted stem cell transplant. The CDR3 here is CASSWERASYEQYF. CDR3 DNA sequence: TGTGCCAGCAGCTGGGAGCGGGCCTCCTACGAGCAGTACTTC.